The rows below give T cell receptor beta chains drawn from one sample of a study of CD8+ T cells in alopecia areata. Profiling relied on immunoSEQ multiplex PCR, and the TCRdb table lists in-frame clones only, not all of them. The top ten clones hold more than 3% of a sample with about 110,000 clones, around 54% of them seen once. The input for sequencing was CD4+ T cells sorted from blood, taken at week 24, from a patient treated with tofacitinib. The receptors shown here come from a human donor with alopecia areata. Each CDR3 is given with its conserved first and last residue. The order of the fields is V gene, J gene, D gene, clone size, CDR3 protein, CDR3 DNA. D genes are given only for firm matches. Not all rows give a size; the values are once, few, many and, for expanded clones, a class.

TRBV19,TRBJ2-1,.,.,CASSADAYYNEQFF,TGTGCCAGTAGTGCGGACGCGTACTACAATGAGCAGTTCTTC
TRBV19,TRBJ2-5,.,once,CASSMGRQQETQYF,TGTGCCAGTAGTATGGGACGACAACAAGAGACCCAGTACTTC
TRBV23-1,TRBJ1-5,TRBD1,.,CASNPRGRELQPQHF,TGCGCCAGCAATCCCAGGGGGCGAGAACTTCAGCCCCAGCATTTT
TRBV7-8,TRBJ2-1,.,.,CASSWGSSYNEQFF,TGTGCCAGCAGCTGGGGGAGCTCCTACAATGAGCAGTTCTTC
TRBV27,TRBJ1-6,TRBD1,.,CASRFPGQATSYNSPLHF,TGTGCCAGCAGATTCCCTGGACAGGCCACCTCCTATAATTCACCCCTCCACTTT
TRBV30,TRBJ2-5,.,.,CAWRGYQETQYF,TGTGCCTGGAGGGGCTACCAAGAGACCCAGTACTTC
TRBV2,TRBJ1-2,TRBD1,.,CASSATRTGGHYGYTF,TGTGCCAGCAGTGCCACCCGGACAGGGGGCCACTATGGCTACACCTTC
TRBV15,TRBJ2-5,.,once,CATSRGWETQYF,TGTGCCACCAGCAGGGGGTGGGAGACCCAGTACTTC
TRBV30,TRBJ1-1,TRBD1,.,CAWVSPGQGAMRGAFF,TGTGCCTGGGTTAGCCCGGGACAGGGGGCCATGAGAGGAGCTTTCTTT
TRBV19,TRBJ1-5,.,once,CASSLGSGNQPQHF,TGTGCCAGTAGTCTTGGCAGCGGCAATCAGCCCCAGCATTTT
TRBV2,TRBJ2-1,.,.,CASSVEGESLEQFF,TGTGCCAGCAGTGTTGAAGGAGAGTCCCTTGAGCAGTTCTTC
TRBV4-1,TRBJ2-7,.,.,CASSQDTAYEQYF,TGCGCCAGCAGCCAAGATACAGCCTACGAGCAGTACTTC
TRBV27,TRBJ1-1,.,once,CASSLFGGAEAFF,TGTGCCAGCAGTTTATTCGGGGGCGCTGAAGCTTTCTTT
TRBV10-3,TRBJ2-5,.,.,CAIGENVGQETQYF,TGTGCCATCGGGGAGAATGTAGGCCAAGAGACCCAGTACTTC
TRBV5-6,TRBJ1-2,.,.,CASSLGYGYTF,TGTGCCAGCAGCTTGGGGTATGGCTACACCTTC
TRBV2,TRBJ2-1,TRBD2,.,CASSLSGGIDEQFF,TGTGCCAGCAGCCTGAGCGGGGGAATCGATGAGCAGTTCTTC
TRBV10-2,TRBJ2-2,.,many,CASTQGIGELFF,TGCGCCAGCACTCAGGGAATCGGGGAGCTGTTTTTT
TRBV5-1,TRBJ2-5,.,.,CASSLVVGETQYF,TGCGCCAGCAGCTTGGTAGTGGGAGAGACCCAGTACTTC
TRBV15,TRBJ2-3,.,few,CATSRESGSGTDTQYF,TGTGCCACCAGCAGGGAGTCGGGGTCTGGCACAGATACGCAGTATTTT
TRBV25-1,TRBJ1-2,.,.,CASSDPLGDTAYGYTF,TGTGCCAGCAGTGACCCCCTGGGGGACACCGCCTATGGCTACACCTTC
TRBV7-2,TRBJ1-5,.,.,CASSLDRVIQPQHF,TGTGCCAGCAGCTTAGACAGGGTGATTCAGCCCCAGCATTTT
TRBV2,TRBJ2-5,.,few,CASSRQTIETQYF,TGTGCCAGCAGTCGACAGACCATAGAGACCCAGTACTTC
TRBV4-3,TRBJ2-7,.,.,CASSQRIGDGYEQYF,TGCGCCAGCAGCCAAAGAATAGGTGACGGTTACGAGCAGTACTTC
TRBV5-6,TRBJ1-5,TRBD1,.,CASSSRTGNNQPQHF,TGTGCCAGCAGCTCCAGGACAGGGAACAATCAGCCCCAGCATTTT
TRBV29-1,TRBJ2-5,.,.,CSVRSGQETQYF,TGCAGCGTCCGGTCCGGGCAAGAGACCCAGTACTTC
TRBV30,TRBJ2-5,.,.,CAWSVTRQETQYF,TGTGCCTGGAGTGTAACTCGACAAGAGACCCAGTACTTC
TRBV29-1,TRBJ2-7,TRBD1,few,CSVDPDRGCSYEQYF,TGCAGCGTGGACCCCGACAGGGGATGCTCCTACGAGCAGTACTTC
TRBV30,TRBJ2-3,.,few,CAWSSSTDTQYF,TGTGCCTGGAGCTCCAGCACAGATACGCAGTATTTT
TRBV30,TRBJ1-5,TRBD1,.,CAWSTGTGMVQPQHF,TGTGCCTGGAGTACGGGGACAGGGATGGTGCAGCCCCAGCATTTT
TRBV14,TRBJ1-5,.,few,CASSQTSNPLGRGNQPQHF,TGTGCCAGCAGCCAAACCAGCAACCCCCTGGGTAGGGGCAATCAGCCCCAGCATTTT
TRBV7-2,TRBJ2-1,.,few,CASSSQTYNEQFF,TGTGCCAGCAGCTCCCAGACCTACAATGAGCAGTTCTTC
TRBV7-2,TRBJ2-5,.,few,CASSRDYQETQYF,TGTGCCAGCAGCCGGGACTACCAAGAGACCCAGTACTTC
TRBV19,TRBJ2-1,.,.,CASSKGGTYNEQFF,TGTGCCAGTAGTAAAGGGGGGACCTACAATGAGCAGTTCTTC
TRBV2,TRBJ2-7,.,.,CASAFGEQYF,TGTGCCAGCGCTTTCGGCGAGCAGTACTTC
TRBV29-1,TRBJ1-1,.,.,CSVEGQTNTEAFF,TGCAGCGTTGAAGGGCAGACGAACACTGAAGCTTTCTTT